Listed below are T cell receptor beta chains from one sample, sequenced in a study of circulating CD8 cells and anti-PD-1 response in melanoma. In TCRdb, the reads were re-called with MiXCR into one record per CDR3 protein. The sample has fewer than 700 distinct CDR3 sequences; 4.5% to 7% are singletons. Sample: CD8+ T cells from PBMCs, taken at baseline or after one month of anti-PD-1 therapy (not recorded which). These receptors were obtained from a human donor with melanoma. The CDR3 runs from the conserved cysteine through the conserved F or W. A D gene is named only where the DNA matches it firmly. Expanded clones get a size class; other rows say once, few or many, or leave the size out.

CASSLSSGSADTQYF | TGTGCCAGCAGTTTATCGTCGGGGAGCGCAGATACGCAGTATTTT | TRBJ2-3 | medium-sized | 15 | . | TRBV27
CATSDPDRVEAFF | TGTGCCACCAGTGACCCTGACAGGGTTGAAGCTTTCTTT | TRBJ1-1 | medium-sized | 13 | TRBD1 | TRBV24-1
CASWTLDEQYF | TGTGCCAGCTGGACCTTGGACGAGCAGTACTTC | TRBJ2-7 | large | 11 | . | TRBV2
CASSLIPLETPYNEQFF | TGTGCCAGCAGTTTAATCCCTCTAGAAACTCCCTACAATGAGCAGTTCTTC | TRBJ2-1 | medium-sized | 17 | . | TRBV28
CASQGVLATKGSTDTQYF | TGTGCCAGCCAAGGGGTGCTAGCTACCAAGGGGAGCACAGATACGCAGTATTTT | TRBJ2-3 | large | 18 | . | TRBV27
CASSLGLAGVLTDTQYF | TGTGCCAGCAGCTTGGGACTAGCGGGCGTACTAACAGATACGCAGTATTTT | TRBJ2-3 | hyperexpanded | 17 | TRBD2 | TRBV5-4
CSIREGYGEQFF | TGCAGCATAAGGGAGGGGTACGGTGAGCAGTTCTTC | TRBJ2-1 | large | 12 | TRBD2 | TRBV29-1
CASSPGITEAFF | TGTGCCAGCAGCCCGGGGATCACTGAAGCTTTCTTT | TRBJ1-1 | large | 12 | . | TRBV16
CSGLGTGYEQYF | TGCAGCGGGCTTGGGACGGGGTACGAGCAGTACTTC | TRBJ2-7 | few | 12 | . | TRBV29-1
CASSRWGHPLRGQYF | TGTGCCAGCAGTCGATGGGGCCATCCTCTACGAGGGCAGTACTTC | TRBJ2-7 | medium-sized | 15 | . | TRBV28
CASSAYHGSWTEAFF | TGTGCCAGTAGTGCCTACCACGGAAGTTGGACTGAAGCTTTCTTT | TRBJ1-1 | medium-sized | 15 | . | TRBV19
CASRPLSEGSGYTF | TGTGCCAGCAGACCTTTGTCAGAAGGGAGTGGCTACACCTTC | TRBJ1-2 | medium-sized | 14 | . | TRBV28
CASSVTSREYNQPQHF | TGTGCCAGCAGTGTTACGTCCAGGGAATACAATCAGCCCCAGCATTTT | TRBJ1-5 | large | 16 | . | TRBV2
CATSDPQGDFSTDTQYF | TGTGCCACCAGTGATCCCCAGGGCGATTTTAGCACAGATACGCAGTATTTT | TRBJ2-3 | medium-sized | 17 | . | TRBV24-1
CASSLRTQYF | TGTGCCAGCAGTTTGAGGACCCAGTACTTC | TRBJ2-5 | hyperexpanded | 10 | . | TRBV27
CASSTRESYNEQFF | TGTGCCAGCAGTACCAGAGAATCCTACAATGAGCAGTTCTTC | TRBJ2-1 | medium-sized | 14 | . | TRBV28
CASSLEGGINEQFF | TGTGCCAGCAGCTTAGAGGGGGGCATCAATGAGCAGTTCTTC | TRBJ2-1 | medium-sized | 14 | . | TRBV7-2
CASSLWGGGLVVETQYF | TGTGCCAGCAGCTTATGGGGCGGAGGCCTGGTGGTAGAGACCCAGTACTTC | TRBJ2-5 | medium-sized | 17 | . | TRBV7-2
CASSHPEGVGPNTEAFF | TGTGCCAGCAGCCATCCCGAGGGAGTCGGCCCGAACACTGAAGCTTTCTTT | TRBJ1-1 | medium-sized | 17 | . | TRBV4-2
CTSSLFLLAGGSYNEQFF | TGTACCAGCAGTTTATTCTTGCTAGCGGGAGGATCCTACAATGAGCAGTTCTTC | TRBJ2-1 | . | 18 | TRBD2 | TRBV28